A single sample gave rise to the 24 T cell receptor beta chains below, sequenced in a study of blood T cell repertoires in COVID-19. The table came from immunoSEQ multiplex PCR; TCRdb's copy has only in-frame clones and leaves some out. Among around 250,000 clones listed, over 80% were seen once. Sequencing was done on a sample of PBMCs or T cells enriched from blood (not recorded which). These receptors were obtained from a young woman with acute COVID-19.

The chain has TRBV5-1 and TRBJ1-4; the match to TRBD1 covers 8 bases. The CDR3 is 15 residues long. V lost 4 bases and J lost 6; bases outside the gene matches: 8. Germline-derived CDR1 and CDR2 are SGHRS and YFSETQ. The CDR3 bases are TGCGCCAGCAGCCGGTCAGGACAGGGAGATGAAAAACTGTTTTTT. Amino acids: CASSRSGQGDEKLFF.

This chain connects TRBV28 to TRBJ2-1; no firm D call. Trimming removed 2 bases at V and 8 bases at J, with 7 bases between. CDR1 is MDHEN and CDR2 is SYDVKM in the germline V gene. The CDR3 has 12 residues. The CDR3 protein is CASSLKADEQFF. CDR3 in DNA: TGTGCCAGCAGTTTAAAAGCCGATGAGCAGTTCTTC.

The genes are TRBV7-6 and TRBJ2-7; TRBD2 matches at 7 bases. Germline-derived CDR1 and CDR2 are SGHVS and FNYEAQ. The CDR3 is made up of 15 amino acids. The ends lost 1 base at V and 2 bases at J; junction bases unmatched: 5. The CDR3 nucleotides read TGTGCCAGCAGCTTAGGGTGGGAGGGTACCTACGAGCAGTACTTC. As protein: CASSLGWEGTYEQYF.

The DNA of the CDR3 is TGTGCCAGCAGCTTAGGCTACAGCGTACAGGGGGGGAACACCGGGGAGCTGTTTTTT. Translated, it gives CASSLGYSVQGGNTGELFF. This sequence joins TRBV7-8 and TRBJ2-2; 8 positions agree with TRBD1. Germline-derived CDR1 and CDR2 are SGHVS and FQNEAQ. The V gene end was trimmed by 1 base and the J gene end by 1 base; junction bases not matched to a gene: 11. This CDR3 is built from 19 residues. Supplemented by reference TRBV7-8 and TRBJ2-2, the full variable domain reads GAGVSQSPRYKVAKRGQDVALRCDPISGHVSLFWYQQALGQGPEFLTYFQNEAQLDKSGLPSDRFFAERPEGSVSTLKIQRTQQEDSAVYLCASSLGYSVQGGNTGELFFGEGSRLTVL.

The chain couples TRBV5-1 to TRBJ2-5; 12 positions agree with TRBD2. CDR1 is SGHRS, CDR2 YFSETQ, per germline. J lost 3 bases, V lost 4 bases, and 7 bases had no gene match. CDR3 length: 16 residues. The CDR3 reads CASSMGLAGSKETQYF. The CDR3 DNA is TGCGCCAGCAGCATGGGACTAGCGGGTTCTAAAGAGACCCAGTACTTC.

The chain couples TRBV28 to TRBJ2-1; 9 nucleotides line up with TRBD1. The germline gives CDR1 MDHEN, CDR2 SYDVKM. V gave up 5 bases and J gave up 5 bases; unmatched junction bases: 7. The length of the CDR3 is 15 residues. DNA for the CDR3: TGTGCCAGCAGTGTCGACAGGGGGTTCGACAATGAGCAGTTCTTC. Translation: CASSVDRGFDNEQFF.

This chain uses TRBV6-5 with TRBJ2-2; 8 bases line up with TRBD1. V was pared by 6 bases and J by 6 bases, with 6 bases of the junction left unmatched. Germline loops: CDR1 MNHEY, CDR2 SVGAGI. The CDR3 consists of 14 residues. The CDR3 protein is CASRDRELSGELFF. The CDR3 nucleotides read TGTGCCAGCAGGGACAGGGAGTTGTCCGGGGAGCTGTTTTTT.

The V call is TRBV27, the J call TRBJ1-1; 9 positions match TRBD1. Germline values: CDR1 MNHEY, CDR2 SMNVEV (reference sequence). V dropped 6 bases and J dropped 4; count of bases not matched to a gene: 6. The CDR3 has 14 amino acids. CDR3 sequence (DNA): TGTGCCAGCAGCTCCGGGACAGGGATCACTGAAGCTTTCTTT. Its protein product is CASSSGTGITEAFF.

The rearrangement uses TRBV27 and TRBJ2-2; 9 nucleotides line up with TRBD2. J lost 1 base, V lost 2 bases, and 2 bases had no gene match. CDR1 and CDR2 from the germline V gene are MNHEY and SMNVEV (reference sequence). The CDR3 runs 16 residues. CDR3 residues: CASSLGAGGNTGELFF. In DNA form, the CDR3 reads TGTGCCAGCAGTTTAGGAGCGGGAGGGAACACCGGGGAGCTGTTTTTT.

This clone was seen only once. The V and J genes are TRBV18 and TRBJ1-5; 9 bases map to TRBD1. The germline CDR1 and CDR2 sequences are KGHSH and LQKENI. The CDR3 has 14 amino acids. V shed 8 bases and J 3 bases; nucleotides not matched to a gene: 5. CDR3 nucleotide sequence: TGTGCCAGCCGAGGGACAGGGAACAATCAGCCCCAGCATTTT. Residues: CASRGTGNNQPQHF.

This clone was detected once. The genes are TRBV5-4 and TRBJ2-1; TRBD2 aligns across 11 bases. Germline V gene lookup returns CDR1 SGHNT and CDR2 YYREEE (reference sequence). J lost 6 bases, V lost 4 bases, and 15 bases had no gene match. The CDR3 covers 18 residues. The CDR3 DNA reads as TGTGCCAGCAGCCTGGGGGCGTCCGGGACTAGCGGAATCAATGAGCAGTTCTTC. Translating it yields CASSLGASGTSGINEQFF.

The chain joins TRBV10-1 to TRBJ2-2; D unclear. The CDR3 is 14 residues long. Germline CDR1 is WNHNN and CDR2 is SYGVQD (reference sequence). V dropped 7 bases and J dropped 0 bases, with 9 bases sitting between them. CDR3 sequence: CASNPGTNTGELFF. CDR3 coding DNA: TGCGCCAGCAACCCAGGCACGAACACCGGGGAGCTGTTTTTT.

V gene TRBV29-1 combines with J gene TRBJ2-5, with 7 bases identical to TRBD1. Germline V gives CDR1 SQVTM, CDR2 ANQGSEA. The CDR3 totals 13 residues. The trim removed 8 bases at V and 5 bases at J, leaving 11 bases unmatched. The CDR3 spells CSFRGGSLETQYF. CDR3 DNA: TGCAGCTTTAGAGGGGGCTCGTTGGAGACCCAGTACTTC.

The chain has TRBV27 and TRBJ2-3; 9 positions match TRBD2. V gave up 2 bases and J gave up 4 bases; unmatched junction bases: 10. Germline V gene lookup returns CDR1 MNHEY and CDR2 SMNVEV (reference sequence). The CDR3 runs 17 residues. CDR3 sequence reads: CASSLEGGRAIADTQYF. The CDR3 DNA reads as TGTGCCAGCAGTTTAGAGGGCGGGAGGGCCATTGCAGATACGCAGTATTTT.

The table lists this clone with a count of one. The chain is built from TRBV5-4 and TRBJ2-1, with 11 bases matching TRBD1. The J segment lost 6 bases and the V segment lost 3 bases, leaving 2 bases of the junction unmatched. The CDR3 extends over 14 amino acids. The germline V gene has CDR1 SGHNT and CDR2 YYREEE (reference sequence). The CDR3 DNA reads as TGTGCCAGCAGCTCCGGGACAGGGGGCAATGAGCAGTTCTTC. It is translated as CASSSGTGGNEQFF.

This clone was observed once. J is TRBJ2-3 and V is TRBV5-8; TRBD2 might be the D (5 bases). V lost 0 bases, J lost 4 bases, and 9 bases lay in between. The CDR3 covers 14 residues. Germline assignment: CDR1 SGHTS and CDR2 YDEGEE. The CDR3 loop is CASSLVGESDTQYF. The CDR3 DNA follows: TGTGCCAGCAGCTTGGTTGGGGAGTCAGATACGCAGTATTTT.

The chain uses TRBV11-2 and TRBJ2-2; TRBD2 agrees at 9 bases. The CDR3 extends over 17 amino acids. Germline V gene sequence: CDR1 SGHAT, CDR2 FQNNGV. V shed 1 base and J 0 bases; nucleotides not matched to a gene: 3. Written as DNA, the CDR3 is TGTGCCAGCAGCTTAGGGAGACTAGCGGCGAACACCGGGGAGCTGTTTTTT. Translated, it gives CASSLGRLAANTGELFF.

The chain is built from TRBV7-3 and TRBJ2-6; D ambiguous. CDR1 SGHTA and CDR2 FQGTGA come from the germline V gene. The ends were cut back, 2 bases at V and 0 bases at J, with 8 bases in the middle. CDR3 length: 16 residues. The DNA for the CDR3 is TGTGCCAGCAGCTTAGGCCTAGACTCTGGGGCCAACGTCCTGACTTTC. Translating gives CASSLGLDSGANVLTF.

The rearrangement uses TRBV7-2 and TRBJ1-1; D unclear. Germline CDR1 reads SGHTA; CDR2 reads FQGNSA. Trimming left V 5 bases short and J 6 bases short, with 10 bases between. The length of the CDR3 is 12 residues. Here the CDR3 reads CASSSRAAEAFF. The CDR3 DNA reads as TGTGCCAGCAGCAGCCGAGCGGCTGAAGCTTTCTTT.

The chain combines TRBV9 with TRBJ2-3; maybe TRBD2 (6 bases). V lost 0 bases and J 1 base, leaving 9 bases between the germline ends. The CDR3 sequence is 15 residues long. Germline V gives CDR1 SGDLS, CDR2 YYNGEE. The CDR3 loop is CASSVDIAGTDTQYF. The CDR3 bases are TGTGCCAGCAGCGTAGATATAGCGGGCACAGATACGCAGTATTTT.

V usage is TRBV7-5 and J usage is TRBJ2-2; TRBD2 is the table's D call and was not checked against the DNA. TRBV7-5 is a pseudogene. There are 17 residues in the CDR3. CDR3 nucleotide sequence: TGTGTCAGAAGCCCCTCCCCTTGGCTAGCGGGATCCGGGGAGCTGTTTTTT. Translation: CVRSPSPWLAGSGELFF.

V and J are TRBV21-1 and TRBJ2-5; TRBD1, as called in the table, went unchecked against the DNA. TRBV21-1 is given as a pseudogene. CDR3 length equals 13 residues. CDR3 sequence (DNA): TGTGCCAGCAGCGACCACAGGGGGGAGACCCAGTACTTC. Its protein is CASSDHRGETQYF.

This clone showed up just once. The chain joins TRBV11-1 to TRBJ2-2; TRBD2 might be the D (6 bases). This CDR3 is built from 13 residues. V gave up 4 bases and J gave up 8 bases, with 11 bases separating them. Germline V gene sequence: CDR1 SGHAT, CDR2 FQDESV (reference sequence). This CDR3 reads CASSWDWSGELFF. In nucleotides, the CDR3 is TGTGCCAGCAGCTGGGACTGGTCTGGGGAGCTGTTTTTT.

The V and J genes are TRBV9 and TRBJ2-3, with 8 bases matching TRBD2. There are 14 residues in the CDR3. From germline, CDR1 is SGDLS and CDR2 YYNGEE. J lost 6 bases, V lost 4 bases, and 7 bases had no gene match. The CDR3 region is CASSSPAGADTQYF. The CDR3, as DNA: TGTGCCAGCAGCTCGCCAGCGGGAGCTGATACGCAGTATTTT.